What follows is one T cell receptor beta chain and its context. This record comes from a study of PD-L1 blockade in urothelial cancer. Looking at the study overall: Samples of blood were analyzed 3 weeks (second dose) and 6 weeks after treatment start. Across blood samples, T cells had a median count of around 140,000.

Sequenced by immunoSEQ multiplex PCR; TCRdb stores in-frame clones only, minus some. The sample has more than 75,000 clones, 90% to 95% seen once. Germline CDR1 is KGHSH and CDR2 is LQKENI. This CDR3 is built from 15 residues. The V end lost 0 bases, the J end lost 4 bases, and 12 bases lay between the germline ends. The J gene is TRBJ1-2, the V gene TRBV18; tentatively, D is TRBD1 (5 bases). This specimen consisted of PBMCs, obtained around atezolizumab (anti-PD-L1) treatment. The receptor was derived from a man aged 55 to 69 with urothelial cancer. CDR3 in DNA: TGTGCCAGCTCACCACCATCCGGGACTGGCTATGGCTACACCTTC. Protein sequence: CASSPPSGTGYGYTF. Using reference TRBV18 and TRBJ1-2 for the parts outside the CDR3, the full variable domain is NAGVMQNPRHLVRRRGQEARLRCSPMKGHSHVYWYRQLPEEGLKFMVYLQKENIIDESGMPKERFSAEFPKEGPSILRIQQVVRGDSAAYFCASSPPSGTGYGYTFGSGTRLTVV.